This TCR beta chain emerged from a study of cytomegalovirus exposure and HLA in healthy donors. The PCR had 60 Vbeta and 13 Jbeta primers. The protocol was immunoSEQ multiplex PCR, while the TCRdb copy is restricted to in-frame clones and leaves out a portion. The table shows 150,000 or so clones, with 80% occurring only once. The length of the CDR3 is 16 residues. CDR1 SGHVS and CDR2 FQNEAQ come from the germline V gene. J gave up 1 base and V 1 base, and 3 bases lay outside the gene matches. The TCR comes from a woman in her thirties or forties in good health and CMV-seropositive. The chain employs TRBV7-8 and TRBJ2-3; the match to TRBD2 covers 9 bases. The specimen sequenced was PBMCs. CDR3 coding DNA: TGTGCCAGCAGCTTAGAACCTAGCGGGGGCACAGATACGCAGTATTTT. Encoded protein: CASSLEPSGGTDTQYF.